What follows are 18 T cell receptor beta chains derived from one specimen sequenced in a study of shared clonotypes between healthy human individuals. Cells designated naive CD8 were CD45RO-negative and were positively selected for CCR7, with terminally differentiated effector memory CD45RA+ cells excluded. The data were produced by immunoSEQ multiplex PCR, yet TCRdb's version contains in-frame clones alone and is incomplete. The sample holds roughly 2.1 million clones; about 93% are singletons and the top ten take more than 1.5%. Material for sequencing was naive CD8+ T cells from PBMCs. The receptors come from a man between 18 and 35 years old in good health. Some clones in this sample may be carry-over from other donors' samples.

This clone is a singleton in its sample. The chain couples TRBV11-2 to TRBJ1-2; D gene ambiguous. Trimming shortened V by 0 bases and J by 2 bases, and 10 bases separated the two germline ends. The CDR3 contains 15 residues. Looked up from germline, CDR1 is SGHAT and CDR2 is FQNNGV. CDR3 sequence: CASSLESRRNYGYTF. CDR3 nucleotide sequence: TGTGCCAGCAGCTTAGAGTCGAGACGGAACTATGGCTACACCTTC. The full variable domain, with the rest looked up from reference TRBV11-2 and TRBJ1-2, is EAGVAQSPRYKIIEKRQSVAFWCNPISGHATLYWYQQILGQGPKLLIQFQNNGVVDDSQLPKDRFSAERLKGVDSTLKIQPAKLEDSAVYLCASSLESRRNYGYTFGSGTRLTVV.

V gene TRBV18 combines with J gene TRBJ2-1; D is unresolved. Germline V CDR1 and CDR2: KGHSH, LQKENI. Trimming stripped 3 bases from V and 5 bases from J, with 5 bases between. This CDR3 is 12 amino acids long. The CDR3 sequence: CASSPVHNEQFF. CDR3 bases: TGTGCCAGCTCACCGGTTCACAATGAGCAGTTCTTC.

To note about this clone: This specimen includes other DNA sequences encoding the same CDR3. The V call is TRBV27, the J call TRBJ2-7; TRBD2 agrees at 8 bases. Germline assignment: CDR1 MNHEY and CDR2 SMNVEV (reference sequence). The junction had 1 base not matched to a gene; V was cut back by 3 bases and J by 3 bases. The CDR3 is made up of 13 amino acids. The CDR3 sequence: CASSFTSGYEQYF. The CDR3 coding sequence is TGTGCCAGCAGTTTCACTAGCGGCTACGAGCAGTACTTC.

J is TRBJ2-5 and V is TRBV14; tentative D call: TRBD2 (6 bases). CDR1 and CDR2 (germline): SGHDN, FVKESK. Trimming cost V 4 bases and J 4 bases, with 13 bases left between them. The CDR3 covers 14 residues. Written as DNA, the CDR3 is TGTGCCAGCAGCCCCAGGGAGGCGATAGAGACCCAGTACTTC. It encodes CASSPREAIETQYF.

This clone occurred a few times. The J gene is TRBJ1-1, the V gene TRBV1. TRBV1 is reported as a pseudogene. The CDR3 has 15 residues. The CDR3 spells CTSSPWRATNTEAFF. Here the CDR3 DNA reads TGCACCAGCAGCCCCTGGAGGGCCACAAACACTGAAGCTTTCTTT.

This clone was detected only a few times. The V gene is TRBV28, the J gene TRBJ1-1; D gene ambiguous. The CDR3 has 13 residues. Between the trimmed V and J ends, which lost 5 bases and 1 base, there was a span of 8 bases. In germline, CDR1 is MDHEN, CDR2 SYDVKM. CDR3 sequence: CASSPHKNTEAFF. The CDR3 DNA is TGTGCCAGCAGTCCCCATAAGAACACTGAAGCTTTCTTT.

This clone was counted once. The rearrangement joins TRBV11-2 to TRBJ1-5; no reliable D call. The V gene lost 1 base and the J gene lost 3 bases, with 16 bases spanning the gap. The CDR3 is 17 residues long. Per germline, CDR1 SGHAT and CDR2 FQNNGV. CDR3 coding DNA: TGTGCCAGCAGCTTAGGTGGGGTTGGTGGGGACAATCAGCCCCAGCATTTT. It encodes CASSLGGVGGDNQPQHF.

The chain uses TRBV7-9 and TRBJ2-1; possible D gene TRBD1, 5 bases. The CDR3 has 13 amino acids. With 3 bases removed from V and 8 bases from J, the gap between germline ends came to 11 bases. Germline assignment: CDR1 SEHNR and CDR2 FQNEAQ (reference sequence). CDR3 loop: CASSFGRRDEQFF. CDR3 sequence (DNA): TGTGCCAGCAGCTTCGGACGCAGGGATGAGCAGTTCTTC.

As regards this clone: Other DNA sequences in the sample encode the same CDR3. The CDR3 sequence: CASSLGPNEKLFF. The CDR3 DNA sequence: TGTGCCAGCAGCTTGGGACCGAATGAAAAACTGTTTTTT. V usage is TRBV7-9 and J usage is TRBJ1-4, with a tentative D call TRBD1 (5 bases). CDR3 length equals 13 residues. Looked up from germline, CDR1 is SEHNR and CDR2 is FQNEAQ (reference sequence). Trimming took off 3 bases at V and 5 bases at J, with 7 bases between the two ends.

In its sample, this clone was seen once. This sequence joins TRBV7-9 and TRBJ2-3; D not resolved. V was trimmed by 3 bases and J by 3 bases, leaving 7 bases between them. The CDR3 is 13 amino acids. From germline, CDR1 is SEHNR and CDR2 FQNEAQ (reference sequence). The CDR3 sequence: CASSFGLTDTQYF. CDR3 coding DNA: TGTGCCAGCAGCTTCGGGTTGACAGATACGCAGTATTTT.

The V and J genes are TRBV27 and TRBJ2-7; TRBD1 is a possible D gene (6 bases). Germline V CDR1 and CDR2: MNHEY, SMNVEV (reference sequence). The CDR3 has 14 amino acids. Trimming took off 5 bases at V and 6 bases at J, with 17 bases between the two ends. This CDR3 is CASSMTGEWTEQYF. The CDR3 DNA reads TGTGCCAGCAGTATGACAGGCGAATGGACCGAGCAGTACTTC.

The J gene is TRBJ1-4, the V gene TRBV7-9, with a weak D call TRBD1 (6 bases). Germline V gene data show CDR1 as SEHNR and CDR2 as FQNEAQ (reference sequence). V dropped 4 bases and J dropped 4 bases, with 19 bases sitting between them. CDR3 size: 17 residues. The CDR3 bases are TGTGCCAGCAGCTCCTCACCCGGACAGATCTTTAATGAAAAACTGTTTTTT. The encoded protein is CASSSSPGQIFNEKLFF.

The V call is TRBV29-1, the J call TRBJ2-2, with 10 bases lining up with TRBD1. This CDR3 has 16 residues. Per germline, CDR1 SQVTM and CDR2 ANQGSEA. Trimming at V came to 6 bases and at J to 4 bases, leaving 11 bases not matched to a gene. In DNA, the CDR3 is TGCAGCGTACGAAAGACAGGGGGCGCGGGCACCGGGGAGCTGTTTTTT. Translating it yields CSVRKTGGAGTGELFF.

The rearrangement links TRBV27 to TRBJ2-2, with 11 bases fitting TRBD2. V lost 4 bases to trimming and J lost 3 bases; unmatched junction nucleotides: 4. In germline, CDR1 is MNHEY, CDR2 SMNVEV (reference sequence). This CDR3 region has 16 residues. The CDR3 DNA sequence: TGTGCCAGCAGTTCACTAGCGGGAGCGTACACCGGGGAGCTGTTTTTT. It codes for CASSSLAGAYTGELFF.

The chain is built from TRBV7-2 and TRBJ2-7; D is possibly TRBD1 or TRBD2 (6 bases each). The CDR3 runs to 14 residues. Germline V gene sequence: CDR1 SGHTA, CDR2 FQGNSA. Trimming took off 5 bases at V and 6 bases at J, with 17 bases between the two ends. The CDR3 DNA is TGTGCCAGCAGCCCCCCGGGGGCTAGGGGCGAGCAGTACTTC. This translates into CASSPPGARGEQYF.

This clone was counted between two and nine times. J is TRBJ1-1 and V is TRBV6-1; D unclear. Germline V CDR1 and CDR2: MNHNS, SASEGT. V lost 3 bases and J lost 1, with 9 bases in between. CDR3 length: 14 amino acids. This CDR3 is CASSDLWGNTEAFF. CDR3 coding DNA: TGTGCCAGCAGTGATCTCTGGGGGAACACTGAAGCTTTCTTT.

CDR3 sequence reads: CASSDWAALQETQYF. For the CDR3, the DNA is TGTGCCAGCAGCGACTGGGCAGCTTTACAAGAGACCCAGTACTTC. The chain joins TRBV5-4 to TRBJ2-5; D ambiguous. V lost 4 bases to trimming and J lost 2 bases, with 15 bases between them. CDR1 is SGHNT, CDR2 YYREEE, per germline (reference sequence). This CDR3 has 15 amino acids.

Note on this clone: Other DNA variants within this sample encode the same CDR3. J is TRBJ2-1 and V is TRBV28; 12 positions agree with TRBD2. Germline lookup yields CDR1 MDHEN and CDR2 SYDVKM. The CDR3 totals 14 residues. The V segment lost 3 bases and the J segment 7 bases; nucleotides outside the gene matches: 1. The CDR3 reads CASSFGTSGNEQFF. The CDR3 region has the DNA TGTGCCAGCAGTTTTGGGACTAGCGGGAATGAGCAGTTCTTC.